Listed here are 2 T cell receptor beta chains from one sample, sequenced in a study of cytomegalovirus exposure and HLA in healthy donors. With 60 Vbeta and 13 Jbeta primers, the PCR was carried out. Clones were sequenced by immunoSEQ multiplex PCR, and TCRdb holds only the in-frame ones, with some missing. The sample carries 90,000 to 120,000 clones, more than 75% recorded once. The sample comprised PBMCs. The receptors originated from a woman in her 50s in good health and CMV-seropositive.

Here the CDR3 reads CASSLVGGTVYEQYF. CDR3 nucleotide sequence: TGTGCCAGCAGCTTGGTGGGCGGGACAGTTTACGAGCAGTACTTC. The chain employs TRBV5-5 and TRBJ2-7; maybe TRBD1 (7 bases). This CDR3 comprises 15 residues. The ends were cut back, 0 bases at V and 4 bases at J, with 14 bases in the middle. Germline V gene lookup returns CDR1 SGHKS and CDR2 YYEKEE (reference sequence). The variable domain in full, with the rest retrieved from reference TRBV5-5 and TRBJ2-7, is DAGVTQSPTHLIKTRGQQVTLRCSPISGHKSVSWYQQVLGQGPQFIFQYYEKEERGRGNFPDRFSARQFPNYSSELNVNALLLGDSALYLCASSLVGGTVYEQYFGPGTRLTVT.

This chain links TRBV18 with TRBJ2-2, with D possibly TRBD1 on 6 matching bases. The CDR3 runs to 15 residues. Trimming took 8 bases from V and 6 from J, leaving 19 bases between them. The V gene's germline CDR1 is KGHSH and CDR2 LQKENI. Here the CDR3 DNA reads TGTGCCAGCGCTCCAGGACGACAGGCACCCGGGGAGCTGTTTTTT. Its translation: CASAPGRQAPGELFF.